One sample yielded the 12 T cell receptor beta chains listed below, sequenced in a study of blood T cells in healthy people across ages. For the second PCR, which ran for roughly 7 to 11 cycles, a sample-barcoded 5' primer and a J-beta primer mix were used. TCRdb processed the 5' RACE reads anew with MiXCR; each CDR3 protein has one entry. The sample has about a million distinct CDR3 sequences, roughly 52% seen once; the top ten hold 13%. The sample consisted of blood. The source of these receptors is a young man in good health.

The chain is built from TRBV20-1 and TRBJ1-2, with a weak D call TRBD1 (5 bases). The CDR3 runs to 12 residues. Germline-derived CDR1 and CDR2 are DFQATT and SNEGSKA (reference sequence). V lost 3 bases to trimming and J lost 8 bases, with 13 bases between them. The CDR3 coding sequence is TGCAGTGCTAGCGCAGGGATGGGGGGCTACACCTTC. It translates to CSASAGMGGYTF.

V and J are TRBV4-2 and TRBJ2-5, with TRBD2 as a possible D gene (6 bases). The germline V and J ends were trimmed by 1 base and 9 bases, with 15 bases remaining between them. CDR1 is LGHNA and CDR2 is YNFKEQ in the germline V gene. This CDR3 spans 14 amino acids. The CDR3 sequence: CASSQGSHREAQYF. The CDR3 nucleotides read TGTGCCAGCAGCCAAGGGTCTCATAGGGAGGCCCAGTACTTC.

This clonotype has only a few counts. The V and J genes are TRBV6-2 or TRBV6-3 and TRBJ2-7, with D possibly matching TRBD1 (6 bases). The CDR3 length is 16 residues. V dropped 6 bases and J dropped 0 bases, with 18 bases sitting between them. CDR1 MNHEY and CDR2 SVGEGT come from the germline V gene. CDR3 bases: TGTGCCAGCAGCGACGCGTCAGGGGCCAGCTCCTACGAGCAGTACTTC. This codes for CASSDASGASSYEQYF.

This clonotype was counted once. The chain carries TRBV11-2 and TRBJ1-2; 7 nucleotides match TRBD1. Germline trimming cut 6 bases from V and 7 bases from J; bases unmatched to any gene: 14. Germline V gene lookup returns CDR1 SGHAT and CDR2 FQNNGV. This CDR3 has 15 residues. CDR3 sequence reads: CASSTLEQGKAGYTF. In DNA form, the CDR3 reads TGTGCCAGCAGTACCCTTGAACAGGGGAAGGCTGGCTACACCTTC.

In its sample, this clonotype was seen a few times. V gene TRBV5-1 combines with J gene TRBJ2-7, with a tentative D call TRBD1 (6 bases). The germline V gene encodes CDR1 SGHRS and CDR2 YFSETQ. This CDR3 region has 14 residues. V lost 4 bases and J lost 2, with 13 bases in between. The CDR3 loop reads CASSDWQGPYEQYF. CDR3 coding DNA: TGCGCCAGCAGCGACTGGCAGGGGCCCTACGAGCAGTACTTC.

V usage is TRBV20-1 and J usage is TRBJ1-4; D remains ambiguous. Per germline, CDR1 DFQATT and CDR2 SNEGSKA (reference sequence). The CDR3 is made up of 15 amino acids. The V end was cut by 0 bases, the J end by 0 bases, with 8 bases between. CDR3: CSARDRTATNEKLFF. The CDR3 region has the DNA TGCAGTGCTAGAGATCGTACAGCAACTAATGAAAAACTGTTTTTT.

A word on this clonotype: A much larger clone sits a single nucleotide away, making a read error possible. The chain employs TRBV12-3 or TRBV12-4 and TRBJ2-3, with TRBD2 matching over 8 bases. The V gene end was trimmed by 1 base and the J gene end by 4 bases; junction bases not matched to a gene: 7. The CDR3 has 16 residues. CDR3 sequence: CASSLDNGGAADTQYF. For the CDR3, the DNA is TGTGCCAGCAGTTTAGATAACGGGGGGGCCGCAGATACGCAGTATTTT.

A word on this clonotype: One junction end disagrees with the germline gene, perhaps due to a read error. The V gene is TRBV7-2, the J gene TRBJ2-7; D could derive from TRBD1 or TRBD2 (5 bases each). Per germline, CDR1 SGHTA and CDR2 FQGNSA. The CDR3 loop spans 14 amino acids. The DNA for the CDR3 is TGTGCCAGCAGCGTAGCGTCAGGGAACTCCGAGCAGTACTTC. Translation gives CASSVASGNSEQYF.

The chain combines TRBV5-1 with TRBJ1-1; no clear D. Germline V gene sequence: CDR1 SGHRS, CDR2 YFSETQ. Trimming cost V 4 bases and J 3 bases, with 13 bases left between them. The CDR3 has 14 amino acids. CDR3 protein: CASSQKGGDTEAFF. The CDR3 DNA follows: TGCGCCAGCAGCCAAAAAGGAGGAGACACTGAAGCTTTCTTT.

This clonotype was counted at least ten times. This chain links TRBV7-6 with TRBJ2-3; 7 bases line up with TRBD2. There are 15 residues in the CDR3. V shed 3 bases, J shed 3 bases, and the junction held 6 bases outside the gene matches. Germline V lookup: CDR1 SGHVS, CDR2 FNYEAQ. In nucleotides, the CDR3 is TGTGCCAGCAGCTTTGCGGGCGGGGGAACAGATACGCAGTATTTT. Its translation: CASSFAGGGTDTQYF.

This clonotype has just a few counts. The chain has TRBV12-3 or TRBV12-4 and TRBJ1-4, with D hard to call. Trimming removed 4 bases from V and 7 bases from J, with 10 bases in between. This CDR3 contains 13 residues. The CDR3 is CASSSLEGEKLFF. Written as DNA, the CDR3 is TGTGCCAGCAGTTCCCTCGAGGGTGAAAAACTGTTTTTT.

This chain links TRBV28 with TRBJ2-1; 8 bases agree with TRBD1. Germline CDR1 MDHEN, CDR2 SYDVKM. J lost 7 bases, V lost 7 bases, and 9 bases had no gene match. The CDR3 is 14 residues long. Written as DNA, the CDR3 is TGTGCCAGCAACGGGGCAGGGGGCGTGAATGAGCAGTTCTTC. Translating gives CASNGAGGVNEQFF.